Sequencing of this T cell receptor beta chain was carried out in a study of cytomegalovirus exposure and HLA in healthy donors. Trimming took off 4 bases at V and 2 bases at J, with 14 bases between the two ends. CDR1 is MDHEN, CDR2 SYDVKM, per germline. The CDR3 sequence is 15 residues long. Primers for the PCR totalled 60 Vbeta and 13 Jbeta. Here immunoSEQ multiplex PCR was the method, and the copy in TCRdb shows in-frame clones only, minus some. Of roughly 77,000 clones in the sample, over 60% are singletons; the top ten hold approximately 4.4%. When sampled, the donors appeared nominally healthy, though they likely had unrecorded immune exposures.

The source of this sequence is a man between 40 and 49 years old in good health and CMV-seronegative. The sequencing input was PBMCs. This chain connects TRBV28 to TRBJ2-5; possibly TRBD2 for D (5 bases). The CDR3 DNA follows: TGTGCCAGCAGTTCGAGGGCAAGGGTGCAAGAGACCCAGTACTTC. This codes for CASSSRARVQETQYF.